The rows below give T cell receptor beta chains drawn from one sample of a study of cytomegalovirus exposure and HLA in healthy donors. TCRdb keeps only in-frame clones here, not all; method: immunoSEQ multiplex PCR. This table has tens of thousands of clones, about 72% appearing once. The source material was PBMCs. These receptors were obtained from a woman aged 25-40 years in good health and CMV-seropositive. CDR3s include the opening cysteine and the closing phenylalanine or tryptophan. A D gene is named only where the DNA matches it firmly. Only part of the rows carry a size: once, few, many, or a class if the clone is expanded.

size: -; D: TRBD1; V: TRBV4-1; J: TRBJ1-4; length: 16; DNA: TGCGCCAGCAGCCAGGGTCAAACAGGGGGCGAGGAAAAACTGTTTTTT; CDR3: CASSQGQTGGEEKLFF
size: -; D: TRBD1; V: TRBV28; J: TRBJ1-4; length: 17; DNA: TGTGCCAGCAGCCTACGGTATCCGACAGGGGCTAATGAAAAACTGTTTTTT; CDR3: CASSLRYPTGANEKLFF
size: -; D: -; V: TRBV7-3; J: TRBJ2-7; length: 18; DNA: TGTGCCAGCAGCTTTAATCCCGATAAACTGACTTGCCCCTACGAGCAGTACTTC; CDR3: CASSFNPDKLTCPYEQYF
size: few; D: -; V: TRBV5-5; J: TRBJ1-1; length: 15; DNA: TGTGCCAGCAGCTCCCCGGGGGGGACGAACACTGAAGCTTTCTTT; CDR3: CASSSPGGTNTEAFF
size: once; D: TRBD1; V: TRBV29-1; J: TRBJ2-5; length: 13; DNA: TGCAGCGTTACAGGGGGCGGTGGCGAGACCCAGTACTTC; CDR3: CSVTGGGGETQYF
size: -; D: TRBD1; V: TRBV11-2; J: TRBJ1-1; length: 15; DNA: TGTGCCAGCAGCTTAGGGGACAGGAAGAACACTGAAGCTTTCTTT; CDR3: CASSLGDRKNTEAFF
size: -; D: TRBD2; V: TRBV19; J: TRBJ2-1; length: 17; DNA: TGTGCCAGTAGTGTGGGACTAGCGGGGGGCTCCTACAATGAGCAGTTCTTC; CDR3: CASSVGLAGGSYNEQFF
size: few; D: -; V: TRBV7-9; J: TRBJ2-1; length: 14; DNA: TGTGCCAGCAGCTCCGTGGACTATTACAATGAGCAGTTCTTC; CDR3: CASSSVDYYNEQFF
size: -; D: TRBD1; V: TRBV28; J: TRBJ2-7; length: 14; DNA: TGTGCCAGCAGCTCCGGGGACAGGGGAGGAGAGCAGTACTTC; CDR3: CASSSGDRGGEQYF
size: once; D: -; V: TRBV6-6; J: TRBJ2-7; length: 14; DNA: TGTGCCAGCGGTCTTGGGGGGAATGGCTACGAGCAGTACTTC; CDR3: CASGLGGNGYEQYF
size: few; D: TRBD1; V: TRBV6-1; J: TRBJ1-2; length: 13; DNA: TGTGCCAGCAGCGTACAGGGGGCGAGAGGCTACACCTTC; CDR3: CASSVQGARGYTF
size: -; D: TRBD1; V: TRBV5-1; J: TRBJ1-1; length: 15; DNA: TGCGCCAGCAGCTTACTTACAGGGGGAGGAACTGAAGCTTTCTTT; CDR3: CASSLLTGGGTEAFF
size: -; D: -; V: TRBV5-1; J: TRBJ2-7; length: 12; DNA: TGCGCCAGCAGCTCAACAGGACGCGAGCAGTACTTC; CDR3: CASSSTGREQYF
size: -; D: -; V: TRBV5-1; J: TRBJ1-1; length: 14; DNA: TGCGCCAGCAGGGTTTCACAGTCGGATACTGAAGCTTTCTTT; CDR3: CASRVSQSDTEAFF
size: few; D: TRBD1; V: TRBV13; J: TRBJ2-3; length: 14; DNA: TGTGCCAGCAGCTCCTCCAGGGGGACAGATACGCAGTATTTT; CDR3: CASSSSRGTDTQYF
size: -; D: TRBD2; V: TRBV5-6; J: TRBJ2-3; length: 17; DNA: TGTGCCAGCAGCTTGGCCGGGAGGAGACTAGCGGGGAGTACGCAGTATTTT; CDR3: CASSLAGRRLAGSTQYF
size: -; D: TRBD2; V: TRBV5-1; J: TRBJ2-1; length: 14; DNA: TGCGCCAGCAGCACTCCGGGACTAGCTAATGAGCAGTTCTTC; CDR3: CASSTPGLANEQFF
size: -; D: TRBD1; V: TRBV5-1; J: TRBJ1-5; length: 15; DNA: TGCGCCAGCAGCCCCGGGACAGGCTCCAATCAGCCCCAGCATTTT; CDR3: CASSPGTGSNQPQHF
size: -; D: -; V: TRBV7-4; J: TRBJ1-2; length: 15; DNA: TGTGCCAGCAGCTTAGTTATCAGGGGCAACTATGGCTACACCTTC; CDR3: CASSLVIRGNYGYTF
size: -; D: -; V: TRBV20-1; J: TRBJ2-7; length: 11; DNA: TGCAGTGCTAGAGATGGCAGGGGGCAGTACTTC; CDR3: CSARDGRGQYF
size: -; D: TRBD2; V: TRBV12-5; J: TRBJ2-3; length: 14; DNA: TGTGCTTCGGCCCGGGGGGGTGGGACAGATACGCAGTATTTT; CDR3: CASARGGGTDTQYF
size: -; D: -; V: TRBV5-1; J: TRBJ2-1; length: 14; DNA: TGCGCCAGCAGTAGAGAATTCTCCTACAATGAGCAGTTCTTC; CDR3: CASSREFSYNEQFF
size: -; D: -; V: TRBV7-3; J: TRBJ2-2; length: 15; DNA: TGTGCCAGCAGTCTTCAGGCCGGGACAACCGGGGAGCTGTTTTTT; CDR3: CASSLQAGTTGELFF
size: -; D: -; V: TRBV12-5; J: TRBJ1-5; length: 15; DNA: TGTGCTAGTGGCTCGGGAACACCGCGGGGGCAGCCCCAGCATTTT; CDR3: CASGSGTPRGQPQHF
size: -; D: TRBD1; V: TRBV6-5; J: TRBJ1-2; length: 14; DNA: TGTGCCAGCAGTTACGGGACAGGGCCCCGTCGCTACACCTTC; CDR3: CASSYGTGPRRYTF
size: -; D: TRBD2; V: TRBV6-4; J: TRBJ2-1; length: 16; DNA: TGTGCCAGCAGTGACCCCCCTAGCGGGAATTGGGATGAGCAGTTCTTC; CDR3: CASSDPPSGNWDEQFF
size: -; D: -; V: TRBV27; J: TRBJ1-1; length: 15; DNA: TGTGCCAGCAGTTCACGGATGCGGGGGAACACTGAAGCTTTCTTT; CDR3: CASSSRMRGNTEAFF
size: -; D: -; V: TRBV6-5; J: TRBJ1-1; length: 14; DNA: TGTGCCAGCAGTTACTGGACGGGGTCCGGTGAAGCTTTCTTT; CDR3: CASSYWTGSGEAFF
size: -; D: TRBD1; V: TRBV2; J: TRBJ1-2; length: 12; DNA: TGTGCCAGCCCGACAGGGGGCGAGGGCTACACCTTC; CDR3: CASPTGGEGYTF
size: -; D: TRBD1; V: TRBV2; J: TRBJ1-6; length: 15; DNA: TGTGCCAGCAGTGACCTGACAGGGTCGAATTCACCCCTCCACTTT; CDR3: CASSDLTGSNSPLHF
size: once; D: TRBD2; V: TRBV7-2; J: TRBJ2-3; length: 17; DNA: TGTGCCAGCAGCTTAGAGGTAGCGGGGGCCAGCACAGATACGCAGTATTTT; CDR3: CASSLEVAGASTDTQYF
size: -; D: TRBD2; V: TRBV5-1; J: TRBJ2-1; length: 17; DNA: TGCGCCAGCAGCTTGGCCGATGTGCTAGCGGGAGGGAATGAGCAGTTCTTC; CDR3: CASSLADVLAGGNEQFF
size: -; D: -; V: TRBV6-5; J: TRBJ1-2; length: 15; DNA: TGTGCCAGCAGACCGGACAGTTATTCTACGGCTGGCTACACCTTC; CDR3: CASRPDSYSTAGYTF
size: -; D: TRBD2; V: TRBV18; J: TRBJ2-3; length: 17; DNA: TGTGCCAGCTCACCTGGACTAGCGGGAGTCGGCACAGATACGCAGTATTTT; CDR3: CASSPGLAGVGTDTQYF
size: -; D: -; V: TRBV7-7; J: TRBJ2-5; length: 15; DNA: TGTGCCAGCAGCTCGAAAAGAGACAGGAAAGAGACCCAGTACTTC; CDR3: CASSSKRDRKETQYF
size: -; D: -; V: TRBV7-2; J: TRBJ2-2; length: 15; DNA: TGTGCCAGCAGCCTTAGCGGAACATACACCGGGGAGCTGTTTTTT; CDR3: CASSLSGTYTGELFF
size: -; D: TRBD1; V: TRBV4-2; J: TRBJ2-7; length: 14; DNA: TGTGCCAGCAGCCAAGTCACAGGGGGCAACGAGCAGTACTTC; CDR3: CASSQVTGGNEQYF
size: -; D: -; V: TRBV14; J: TRBJ1-1; length: 21; DNA: TGTGCCAGCAGCCAAGAAGGCGGCAGGTCCAGAGGGAGCGTAAGAAACACTGAAGCTTTCTTT; CDR3: CASSQEGGRSRGSVRNTEAFF
size: once; D: TRBD2; V: TRBV7-9; J: TRBJ2-1; length: 16; DNA: TGTGCCAGCAGCTGGACTAGCGCGAGCTCCTACAATGAGCAGTTCTTC; CDR3: CASSWTSASSYNEQFF
size: -; D: TRBD2; V: TRBV5-4; J: TRBJ2-1; length: 17; DNA: TGTGCCAGCAGCTTGGGCGGGAGGTCGGCGGGATACAATGAGCAGTTCTTC; CDR3: CASSLGGRSAGYNEQFF
size: -; D: -; V: TRBV19; J: TRBJ1-5; length: 16; DNA: TGTGCCAGTAGTCCAAAAAATACCTATAGCAATCAGCCCCAGCATTTT; CDR3: CASSPKNTYSNQPQHF
size: -; D: -; V: TRBV14; J: TRBJ1-4; length: 16; DNA: TGTGCCAGCAGCCAAGAACCGGGACAAACTAATGAAAAACTGTTTTTT; CDR3: CASSQEPGQTNEKLFF
size: -; D: TRBD1; V: TRBV19; J: TRBJ1-5; length: 14; DNA: TGTGCCAGTGGACAACGACAGGGGGCGCGGCCCCAGCATTTT; CDR3: CASGQRQGARPQHF
size: -; D: TRBD1; V: TRBV7-9; J: TRBJ1-2; length: 15; DNA: TGTGCCAGCAGCGACGGGACAGGGGAAAACTATGGCTACACCTTC; CDR3: CASSDGTGENYGYTF
size: -; D: -; V: TRBV6-5; J: TRBJ1-4; length: 16; DNA: TGTGCCAGCAGTTACACCCCGCCACAGGGTATTGAAAAACTGTTTTTT; CDR3: CASSYTPPQGIEKLFF
size: -; D: TRBD2; V: TRBV5-1; J: TRBJ2-5; length: 15; DNA: TGCGCCAGCAGCTTGGGATCGGGGGGGCAAGAGACCCAGTACTTC; CDR3: CASSLGSGGQETQYF
size: -; D: TRBD2; V: TRBV28; J: TRBJ2-3; length: 16; DNA: TGTGCCAGCAGTTTGGGGCTAGCGGGTGACACAGATACGCAGTATTTT; CDR3: CASSLGLAGDTDTQYF
size: -; D: -; V: TRBV7-3; J: TRBJ2-5; length: 13; DNA: TGTGCCAGCAGCTCTGACAGAGGAGAGACCCAGTACTTC; CDR3: CASSSDRGETQYF
size: -; D: TRBD2; V: TRBV11-2; J: TRBJ2-5; length: 15; DNA: TGTGCCAGCAGCCCCCCAGCGGGAGGGCGGGGGACCCAGTACTTC; CDR3: CASSPPAGGRGTQYF